This record covers a single TCR beta chain. As yet, its antigen is unknown. PCR was performed using 60 Vbeta and 13 Jbeta primers. Profiling relied on immunoSEQ multiplex PCR, and the TCRdb table lists in-frame clones only, not all of them. The table lists 150,000 to 200,000 clones, approximately 70% of them singletons. This CDR3 comprises 14 residues. Trimming stripped 3 bases from V and 7 bases from J, with 15 bases between. CDR1 and CDR2 from the germline V gene are PRHDT and FYEKMQ (reference sequence). The data derive from a study of cytomegalovirus exposure and HLA in healthy donors. General study points: Later on, analysis showed that most CMV-associated TCR beta chains appeared to be HLA-restricted.

Sample: PBMCs. The TCR originated in a human donor in good health. The gene calls are TRBV13 and TRBJ1-1; tentative D call: TRBD1 (5 bases). The CDR3 DNA follows: TGTGCCAGCAGCTTTGTATCAGGGAGGGATGAAGCTTTCTTT. Translated, it gives CASSFVSGRDEAFF.